This entry lists 25 T cell receptor beta chains sequenced from one sample in a study of T-cell reconstitution after alpha-beta-depleted transplantation in children. Preparation of the TCRbeta library was carried out with unique molecular identifiers. Each CDR3 protein is one row after TCRdb ran MiXCR on the PCR reads. Of 140,000 or so distinct CDR3 sequences listed, more than 8% are singletons. Sequenced here: PBMCs, mostly from graft donor cells, sampled 180 days after TCRalphabeta/CD19-depleted stem cell transplant. These receptors came from a female patient under 10 years old who had a stem cell transplant for congenital amegakaryocytic thrombocytopenia, so the T cells may come from the graft donor.

This clonotype showed up just a few times. The chain recombines TRBV6-1 with TRBJ2-7; 9 bases fit TRBD2. This CDR3 spans 13 amino acids. Trimming cost V 8 bases and J 5 bases; bases outside gene matches: 7. The germline V gene has CDR1 MNHNS and CDR2 SASEGT. CDR3 sequence: CASGGRGRHEQYF. In nucleotides, the CDR3 is TGTGCCAGCGGCGGGAGGGGGCGCCACGAGCAGTACTTC.

The V and J genes are TRBV29-1 and TRBJ2-7; 7 nucleotides match TRBD1. The CDR3 runs to 14 residues. CDR1 is SQVTM, CDR2 ANQGSEA, per germline. The V and J ends lost 4 bases and 0 bases, in that order; junction bases with no gene match: 6. CDR3 DNA: TGCAGCGTTGCCCGGGACAGTAGCTCCTACGAGCAGTACTTC. This gives the protein CSVARDSSSYEQYF.

The chain combines TRBV20-1 with TRBJ2-7; 8 bases agree with TRBD2. Germline loops: CDR1 DFQATT, CDR2 SNEGSKA (reference sequence). Trimming removed 1 base from V and 0 bases from J; junction bases left unmatched: 5. This CDR3 is 15 amino acids long. CDR3 nucleotide sequence: TGCAGTGCTAGAGGGGGGAGCGGGAGCTCCTACGAGCAGTACTTC. The encoded protein is CSARGGSGSSYEQYF.

This clonotype appeared many times. The CDR3 is CAWSVDSNQPQHF. CDR3 nucleotide sequence: TGTGCCTGGAGTGTAGACAGCAATCAGCCCCAGCATTTT. The chain combines TRBV30 with TRBJ1-5; D gene unclear. CDR3 length: 13 amino acids. From germline, CDR1 is GTSNPN and CDR2 SVGIG (reference sequence). V was trimmed by 0 bases and J by 1 base, leaving 4 bases between them.

This clonotype showed up many times. This chain joins TRBV10-3 and TRBJ2-1, with TRBD2 matching over 10 bases. CDR3 length: 16 residues. Germline V gives CDR1 ENHRY, CDR2 SYGVKD. Trimming cost V 4 bases and J 6 bases; bases outside gene matches: 9. The CDR3 sequence is CAISGPAGGPRNEQFF. DNA of the CDR3: TGTGCCATCAGTGGCCCAGCGGGAGGGCCTCGCAATGAGCAGTTCTTC.

The chain recombines TRBV28 with TRBJ2-2, with TRBD2 matching 7 bases. Germline lookup yields CDR1 MDHEN and CDR2 SYDVKM. The CDR3 totals 12 residues. V lost 10 bases to trimming and J lost 9 bases; unmatched junction nucleotides: 8. DNA of the CDR3: TGTGCCATAAGCGGGGCGAGCCGGGAGCTGTTTTTT. It specifies CAISGASRELFF. Supplemented by reference TRBV28 and TRBJ2-2, the full variable domain reads DVKVTQSSRYLVKRTGEKVFLECVQDMDHENMFWYRQDPGLGLRLIYFSYDVKMKEKGDIPEGYSVSREKKERFSLILESASTNQTSMYLCAISGASRELFFGEGSRLTVL.

This clonotype was counted many times. The chain is built from TRBV20-1 and TRBJ2-7, with 7 bases fitting TRBD2. V gave up 2 bases and J gave up 5 bases; unmatched junction bases: 15. The CDR3 has 16 residues. The V gene's germline CDR1 is DFQATT and CDR2 SNEGSKA (reference sequence). In DNA, the CDR3 is TGCAGTGCTAGATTACTTCGTGGCGGGAGTCCCAACGAGCAGTACTTC. It codes for CSARLLRGGSPNEQYF.

This clonotype was recorded many times. This rearrangement joins TRBV20-1 to TRBJ2-5; tentative D call: TRBD1 (6 bases). Germline V gene data show CDR1 as DFQATT and CDR2 as SNEGSKA (reference sequence). V was shortened by 0 bases and J by 2 bases, with 16 bases between the two germline ends. The CDR3 runs 16 residues. CDR3 nucleotides: TGCAGTGCTAGAGATCTGGGGGCAGGACCTCAAGAGACCCAGTACTTC. It yields the protein CSARDLGAGPQETQYF.

This chain joins TRBV20-1 and TRBJ1-2; TRBD1 is a possible D gene (6 bases). Deletions cut 3 bases from V and 4 bases from J, with 15 bases between. This CDR3 is 14 amino acids long. CDR1 is DFQATT, CDR2 SNEGSKA, per germline (reference sequence). The CDR3 loop is CSASSTTGSYGYTF. CDR3 coding DNA: TGCAGTGCTAGTTCTACAACAGGGAGCTATGGCTACACCTTC.

This clonotype was counted at least ten times. J is TRBJ2-1 and V is TRBV20-1, with 9 bases fitting TRBD2. From germline, CDR1 is DFQATT and CDR2 SNEGSKA (reference sequence). The CDR3 loop spans 13 amino acids. Losses at the gene ends were 3 bases for V and 11 bases for J; bases not matched to a gene: 8. CDR3 amino acids: CSARREGPRQQFF. DNA for the CDR3: TGCAGTGCTAGGCGGGAGGGCCCGCGGCAGCAGTTCTTC.

The sample holds many counts of this clonotype. The chain carries TRBV4-2 and TRBJ1-5; D is possibly TRBD1 (5 bases). CDR1 is LGHNA and CDR2 is YNFKEQ in the germline V gene. V was shortened by 4 bases and J by 1 base, with 8 bases between the two germline ends. The CDR3 runs 14 residues. The DNA of the CDR3 is TGTGCCAGCAGCCCCGGACAAAGCAATCAGCCCCAGCATTTT. As protein: CASSPGQSNQPQHF.

This clonotype occurred many times. The chain is built from TRBV10-3 and TRBJ2-5; D not certain. The CDR3 runs to 11 residues. V lost 3 bases to trimming and J lost 5 bases, with 4 bases between them. Germline CDR1 ENHRY, CDR2 SYGVKD. In nucleotides, the CDR3 is TGTGCCATCAGTGACCTGGAGACCCAGTACTTC. Amino acids: CAISDLETQYF.

By proportion, this clonotype is medium-sized. V and J are TRBV5-1 and TRBJ2-5, with TRBD2 identical over 13 bases. J gave up 3 bases and V 2 bases, and 4 bases lay outside the gene matches. This CDR3 spans 16 amino acids. The germline V gene has CDR1 SGHRS and CDR2 YFSETQ. CDR3 region: CASSLGGLAGEETQYF. Here the CDR3 DNA reads TGCGCCAGCAGCTTAGGAGGACTAGCGGGAGAAGAGACCCAGTACTTC.

This clonotype was recorded many times. The V and J genes are TRBV5-1 and TRBJ2-1; 8 nucleotides line up with TRBD2. Germline loops: CDR1 SGHRS, CDR2 YFSETQ. Trimming took 0 bases from V and 1 from J; bases not matched to a gene: 9. The CDR3 spans 18 residues. CDR3 residues: CASSLAVLAARSYNEQFF. CDR3 bases: TGCGCCAGCAGCTTGGCCGTACTAGCGGCCCGATCCTACAATGAGCAGTTCTTC.

This clonotype has a handful of counts. In DNA, the CDR3 is TGTGCCAGCAGCTTATATGGCGGACTCTCCACAGATACGCAGTATTTT. This codes for CASSLYGGLSTDTQYF. The J gene is TRBJ2-3, the V gene TRBV7-2; D is possibly TRBD2 (5 bases). Germline CDR1 is SGHTA and CDR2 is FQGNSA. CDR3 length: 16 residues. V was clipped by 2 bases and J by 2 bases, with 14 bases between them.

This clonotype turned up a few times. The V gene is TRBV30, the J gene TRBJ2-2; D possibly corresponds to TRBD1 (6 bases). Germline V lookup: CDR1 GTSNPN, CDR2 SVGIG (reference sequence). V was clipped by 1 base and J by 0 bases, with 9 bases between them. The CDR3 spans 15 residues. In nucleotides, the CDR3 is TGTGCCTGGAGTGAGGGGACATCGAACACCGGGGAGCTGTTTTTT. The encoded protein is CAWSEGTSNTGELFF.

This clonotype was detected only a few times. J is TRBJ1-6 and V is TRBV9; D gene ambiguous. Germline CDR1 reads SGDLS; CDR2 reads YYNGEE. The V end was cut by 2 bases, the J end by 2 bases, with 11 bases between. The CDR3 consists of 16 residues. CDR3 residues: CASSVSGVTYNSPLHF. The CDR3 DNA sequence: TGTGCCAGCAGCGTTTCCGGGGTCACCTATAATTCACCCCTCCACTTT.

At least ten counts were recorded for this clonotype. The chain carries TRBV5-1 and TRBJ2-1, with D hard to call. There are 14 residues in the CDR3. Deletions cut 4 bases from V and 1 base from J, with 9 bases between. Germline V gene sequence: CDR1 SGHRS, CDR2 YFSETQ. The CDR3, as DNA: TGCGCCAGCAGCGGGGATAGTTCCTACAATGAGCAGTTCTTC. This sequence encodes CASSGDSSYNEQFF. The full variable domain, rest sourced from reference TRBV5-1 and TRBJ2-1, is KAGVTQTPRYLIKTRGQQVTLSCSPISGHRSVSWYQQTPGQGLQFLFEYFSETQRNKGNFPGRFSGRQFSNSRSEMNVSTLELGDSALYLCASSGDSSYNEQFFGPGTRLTVL.

This clonotype was recorded many times. The chain is built from TRBV7-2 and TRBJ2-5; 7 nucleotides align to TRBD2. Germline values: CDR1 SGHTA, CDR2 FQGNSA. This CDR3 is 15 amino acids long. Losses at the gene ends were 8 bases for V and 5 bases for J; bases not matched to a gene: 14. The CDR3 nucleotides read TGTGCCAGCCAAGCTCTGATCGGGGAGGGGGAGACCCAGTACTTC. It translates to CASQALIGEGETQYF.

The chain employs TRBV5-4 and TRBJ2-5; 7 bases are a match to TRBD1. Germline CDR1 SGHNT, CDR2 YYREEE (reference sequence). The CDR3 has 14 residues. Trimming removed 4 bases from V and 4 bases from J; junction bases left unmatched: 7. The CDR3 DNA follows: TGTGCCAGCAGCAAACAGGGGACGGTAGAGACCCAGTACTTC. Translation gives CASSKQGTVETQYF.

The V and J genes are TRBV14 and TRBJ2-3; D remains unclear. The CDR3 runs 14 residues. Trimming stripped 4 bases from V and 6 bases from J, with 14 bases between. The V gene's germline CDR1 is SGHDN and CDR2 FVKESK. The CDR3 nucleotides read TGTGCCAGCAGCCTAGACCTAGTGCCCGATACGCAGTATTTT. This codes for CASSLDLVPDTQYF.

This clonotype was picked up many times. The chain carries TRBV29-1 and TRBJ2-5; D is uncertain. Germline assignment: CDR1 SQVTM and CDR2 ANQGSEA. V gave up 4 bases and J gave up 5 bases, with 17 bases separating them. CDR3 length: 14 residues. CDR3 region: CSVVSPRFGETQYF. The CDR3, as DNA: TGCAGCGTTGTCTCTCCCCGCTTTGGGGAGACCCAGTACTTC.

The chain combines TRBV7-2 with TRBJ2-1; the D is unclear. CDR1 is SGHTA and CDR2 is FQGNSA in the germline V gene. Deletions cut 8 bases from V and 10 bases from J, with 12 bases between. The CDR3 has 11 residues. Here the CDR3 reads CASRWPPEQFF. For the CDR3, the DNA is TGTGCCAGCCGTTGGCCTCCAGAGCAGTTCTTC.

This clonotype was counted many times. The chain uses TRBV5-1 and TRBJ2-2; D may be TRBD2 (6 bases). The germline V and J ends were trimmed by 9 bases and 7 bases, with 16 bases remaining between them. CDR3 size: 13 residues. Germline-derived CDR1 and CDR2 are SGHRS and YFSETQ. CDR3 coding DNA: TGCGCCACCAAGGGCGGGACCCACGGGGAGCTGTTTTTT. Its protein product is CATKGGTHGELFF.

This clonotype was picked up a small number of times. V is TRBV5-1 and J is TRBJ2-2; 11 positions agree with TRBD2. The CDR3 extends over 16 amino acids. Germline assignment: CDR1 SGHRS and CDR2 YFSETQ. Losses at the gene ends were 4 bases for V and 6 bases for J; bases not matched to a gene: 8. The CDR3 DNA reads TGCGCCAGCAGCCTAAGACTAGCGGGAATCTCCGGGGAGCTGTTTTTT. This encodes CASSLRLAGISGELFF. The entire variable domain, with the rest obtained from reference TRBV5-1 and TRBJ2-2, is as follows: KAGVTQTPRYLIKTRGQQVTLSCSPISGHRSVSWYQQTPGQGLQFLFEYFSETQRNKGNFPGRFSGRQFSNSRSEMNVSTLELGDSALYLCASSLRLAGISGELFFGEGSRLTVL.